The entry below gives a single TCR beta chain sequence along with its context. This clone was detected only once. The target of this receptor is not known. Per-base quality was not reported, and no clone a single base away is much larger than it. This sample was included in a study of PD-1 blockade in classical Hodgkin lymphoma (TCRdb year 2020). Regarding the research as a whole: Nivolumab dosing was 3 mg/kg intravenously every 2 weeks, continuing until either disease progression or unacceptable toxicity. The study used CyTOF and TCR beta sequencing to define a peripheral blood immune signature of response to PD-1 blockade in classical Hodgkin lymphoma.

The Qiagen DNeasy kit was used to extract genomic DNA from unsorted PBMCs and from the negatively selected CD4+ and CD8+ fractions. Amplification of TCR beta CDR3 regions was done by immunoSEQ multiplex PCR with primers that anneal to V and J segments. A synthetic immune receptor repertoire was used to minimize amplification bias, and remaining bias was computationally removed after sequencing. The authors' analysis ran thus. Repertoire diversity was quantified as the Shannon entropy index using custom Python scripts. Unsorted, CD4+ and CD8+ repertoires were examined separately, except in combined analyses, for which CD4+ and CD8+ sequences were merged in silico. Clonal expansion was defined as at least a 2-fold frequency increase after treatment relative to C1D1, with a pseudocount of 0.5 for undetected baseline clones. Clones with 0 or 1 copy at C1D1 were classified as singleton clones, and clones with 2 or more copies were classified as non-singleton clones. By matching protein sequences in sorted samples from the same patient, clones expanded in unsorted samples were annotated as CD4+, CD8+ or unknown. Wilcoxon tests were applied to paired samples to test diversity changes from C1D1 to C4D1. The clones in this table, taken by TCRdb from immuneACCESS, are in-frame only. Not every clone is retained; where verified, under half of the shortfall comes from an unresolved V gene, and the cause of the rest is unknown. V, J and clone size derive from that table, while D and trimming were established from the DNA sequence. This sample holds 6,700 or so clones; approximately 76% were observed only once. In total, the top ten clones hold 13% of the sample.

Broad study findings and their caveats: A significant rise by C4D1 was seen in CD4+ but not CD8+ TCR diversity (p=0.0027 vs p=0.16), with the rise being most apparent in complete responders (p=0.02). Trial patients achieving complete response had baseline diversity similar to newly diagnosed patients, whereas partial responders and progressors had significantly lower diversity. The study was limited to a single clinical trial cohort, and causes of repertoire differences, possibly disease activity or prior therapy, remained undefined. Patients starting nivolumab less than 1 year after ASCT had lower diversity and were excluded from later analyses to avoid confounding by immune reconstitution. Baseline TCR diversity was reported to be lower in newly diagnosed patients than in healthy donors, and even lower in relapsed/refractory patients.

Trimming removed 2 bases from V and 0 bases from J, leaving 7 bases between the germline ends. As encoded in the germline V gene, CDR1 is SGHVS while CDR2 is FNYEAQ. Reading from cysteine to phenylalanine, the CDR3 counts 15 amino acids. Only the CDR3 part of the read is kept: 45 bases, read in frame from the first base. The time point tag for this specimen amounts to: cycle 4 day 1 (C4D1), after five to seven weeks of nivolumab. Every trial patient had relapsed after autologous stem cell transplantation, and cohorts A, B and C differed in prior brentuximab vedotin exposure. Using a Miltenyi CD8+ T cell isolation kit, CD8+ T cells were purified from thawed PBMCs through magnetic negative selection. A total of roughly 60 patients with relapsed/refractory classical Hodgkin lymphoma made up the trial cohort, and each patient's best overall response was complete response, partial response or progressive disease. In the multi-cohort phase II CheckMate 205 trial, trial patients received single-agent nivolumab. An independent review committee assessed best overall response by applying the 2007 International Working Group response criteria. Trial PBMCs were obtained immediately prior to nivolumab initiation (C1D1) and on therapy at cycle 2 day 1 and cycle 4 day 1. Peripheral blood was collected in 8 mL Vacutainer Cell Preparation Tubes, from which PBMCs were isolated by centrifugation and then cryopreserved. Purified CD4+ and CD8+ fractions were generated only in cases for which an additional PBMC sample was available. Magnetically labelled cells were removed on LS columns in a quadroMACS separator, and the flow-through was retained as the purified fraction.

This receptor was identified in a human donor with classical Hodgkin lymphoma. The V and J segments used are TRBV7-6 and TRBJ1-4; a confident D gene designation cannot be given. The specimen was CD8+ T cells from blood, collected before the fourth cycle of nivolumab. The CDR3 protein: CASSLLGTTNEKLFF. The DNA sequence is TGTGCCAGCAGCTTATTGGGGACAACTAATGAAAAACTGTTTTTT.